The 5 T cell receptor beta chains reported below all come from one sample, sequenced in a study of CD8+ T cells in alopecia areata. Treatment indicated: oral pan-JAK inhibitor, 5-10 mg twice daily. Once RNA had been extracted, it was reverse transcribed into cDNA to act as the sequencing template. TCRdb keeps only in-frame clones here, not all; method: immunoSEQ multiplex PCR. In the table there are about 190,000 clones, around 60% of which are singletons. Specimen: CD8+ T cells sorted from blood, collected at week 24, from a patient treated with tofacitinib. The receptors were sampled from a human donor with alopecia areata.

This clone was observed a few times. This chain joins TRBV19 and TRBJ1-5; perhaps TRBD1 as D (5 bases). Germline CDR1 and CDR2: LNHDA and SQIVND (reference sequence). The V gene lost 3 bases and the J gene lost 7 bases, with 19 bases spanning the gap. This CDR3 is built from 16 residues. The CDR3 DNA reads as TGTGCCAGTAGTATCCCTGTGGGGGTTTTGTTCCAGCCCCAGCATTTT. It yields the protein CASSIPVGVLFQPQHF. The full variable domain, with the rest looked up from reference TRBV19 and TRBJ1-5, is DGGITQSPKYLFRKEGQNVTLSCEQNLNHDAMYWYRQDPGQGLRLIYYSQIVNDFQKGDIAEGYSVSREKKESFPLTVTSAQKNPTAFYLCASSIPVGVLFQPQHFGDGTRLSIL.

The rearrangement uses TRBV7-9 and TRBJ1-6; no reliable D call. The CDR3 consists of 16 residues. CDR1 SEHNR and CDR2 FQNEAQ come from the germline V gene (reference sequence). Trimming stripped 5 bases from V and 5 bases from J, with 16 bases between. The CDR3 region is CASSQGVSGNNSPLHF. CDR3 DNA: TGTGCCAGCAGCCAAGGCGTTTCGGGAAATAATTCACCCCTCCACTTT.

This clone was detected only once. The chain uses TRBV15 and TRBJ1-6; D uncertain. The germline V gene encodes CDR1 LNHNV and CDR2 YYDKDF (reference sequence). The germline V and J ends were trimmed by 5 bases and 1 base, with 9 bases remaining between them. This CDR3 has 15 residues. The CDR3, as DNA: TGTGCCACCAGCGATCCTGGATCCTATAATTCACCCCTCCACTTT. Encoded protein: CATSDPGSYNSPLHF.

The gene calls are TRBV27 and TRBJ2-2; 8 nucleotides align to TRBD1. With V trimmed by 6 bases and J by 3 bases, 6 bases remained unmatched. CDR1 is MNHEY and CDR2 is SMNVEV in the germline V gene (reference sequence). The CDR3 totals 15 residues. The CDR3, as DNA: TGTGCCAGCAGACCGGGGACAGGATACACCGGGGAGCTGTTTTTT. This translates into CASRPGTGYTGELFF.

This chain's CDR3 is CASSLSQGGSTETQYF. CDR3 sequence (DNA): TGCGCCAGCAGCTTGTCCCAGGGAGGGAGTACGGAGACCCAGTACTTC. The chain has TRBV5-1 and TRBJ2-5; TRBD2 matches 7 bases. Germline-derived CDR1 and CDR2 are SGHRS and YFSETQ. This CDR3 comprises 16 residues. With V trimmed by 1 base and J by 5 bases, 11 bases remained unmatched.